Each of the 5 T cell receptor beta chains below was sequenced from the same sample in a study of shared clonotypes between healthy human individuals. Repertoires were generated with immunoSEQ multiplex PCR, while TCRdb's copy carries only in-frame clones and drops some. The top ten clones hold approximately 12% of a sample with some 470,000 clones, around 78% of them seen once. The source material was PBMCs. These receptors came from a woman aged 40 to 50 in good health. Some clones in this sample may be carry-over from other donors' samples.

This clone was counted a few times. DNA for the CDR3: TGTGCCACGCGGGGGTCGAACACCGGGGAGCTGTTTTTT. This encodes CATRGSNTGELFF. The chain combines TRBV19 with TRBJ2-2; 7 bases fit TRBD2. The germline CDR1 and CDR2 sequences are LNHDA and SQIVND (reference sequence). The CDR3 totals 13 residues. Trimming cost V 10 bases and J 0 bases; bases outside gene matches: 2.

The chain links TRBV10-3 to TRBJ1-2; D possibly corresponds to TRBD1 (6 bases). Germline V gives CDR1 ENHRY, CDR2 SYGVKD. V was clipped by 6 bases and J by 4 bases, with 12 bases between them. The CDR3 is 13 amino acids. The CDR3 DNA is TGTGCCATCAGCAGCAGGACAGCCTATGGCTACACCTTC. Translating it yields CAISSRTAYGYTF.

V usage is TRBV29-1 and J usage is TRBJ2-1; 11 nucleotides match TRBD2. This CDR3 is built from 16 residues. From germline, CDR1 is SQVTM and CDR2 ANQGSEA. V was clipped by 3 bases and J by 6 bases; unmatched bases: 10. CDR3 residues: CSVDDPRLAGRNEQFF. The CDR3 nucleotides are TGCAGCGTTGACGACCCGAGACTAGCGGGACGCAATGAGCAGTTCTTC.

The chain employs TRBV5-4 and TRBJ2-3, with D maybe TRBD2 (5 bases). The CDR3 is 15 residues long. V lost 9 bases, J lost 2 bases, and 19 bases lay in between. Germline CDR1 reads SGHNT; CDR2 reads YYREEE (reference sequence). DNA of the CDR3: TGTGCCACATCAGCGGCCGCCAGAGACACAGATACGCAGTATTTT. It encodes CATSAAARDTDTQYF.

The chain couples TRBV18 to TRBJ1-5, with D maybe TRBD1 (5 bases). The CDR3 spans 16 residues. Germline lookup yields CDR1 KGHSH and CDR2 LQKENI. Trimming shortened V by 3 bases and J by 2 bases, and 14 bases separated the two germline ends. DNA for the CDR3: TGTGCCAGCTCACCGATGGGGGGAGTAGGCAATCAGCCCCAGCATTTT. Amino acid sequence: CASSPMGGVGNQPQHF.